The clone carrying this T cell receptor (beta chain) was seen only a few times. The antigen is unknown. This sample was taken from a study of response to subunit inactivated influenza vaccine. Via MiXCR, TCRdb re-called the RT-PCR reads, giving one row per CDR3 protein. The repertoire holds almost 600,000 distinct CDR3 sequences, about 15% seen once, with around 10% in the top ten. CDR1 and CDR2 from the germline V gene are SEHNR and FQNEAQ (reference sequence). The length of the CDR3 is 17 residues. The V gene lost 5 bases and the J gene lost 3 bases, with 20 bases spanning the gap. Findings and caveats of the study: Few additional T cells are recruited per seasonal influenza vaccination, authors suggested.

This specimen consisted of PBMCs from blood, obtained 11 to 12 days after vaccination. This clonotype originated in a man aged 45 to 65 who received an inactivated influenza vaccine. The V and J genes are TRBV7-9 and TRBJ2-1, with a tentative D call TRBD2 (5 bases). CDR3: CASSPGREREIYNEQFF. CDR3 nucleotides: TGTGCCAGCAGCCCAGGAAGGGAGAGAGAGATCTACAATGAGCAGTTCTTC.